Sequencing of this TCR beta chain was carried out in a study of T cell changes during pregnancy in multiple sclerosis. V was clipped by 1 base and J by 10 bases, with 5 bases between them. This CDR3 spans 10 amino acids. Germline V CDR1 and CDR2: SGHRS, YFSETQ. This table comes from immunoSEQ multiplex PCR, and its TCRdb copy is limited to in-frame clones, with some not included. The data hold roughly 30,000 clones, with less than 90% observed a single time. The receptor was isolated from a female donor with multiple sclerosis, enrolled in a pregnancy study. The chain joins TRBV5-1 to TRBJ1-2; D gene unclear. This material consisted of CD8+ T cells from peripheral blood mononuclear cells, taken before pregnancy. The CDR3 protein is CASSLCDYTF. DNA of the CDR3: TGCGCCAGCAGCTTGTGCGACTACACCTTC.